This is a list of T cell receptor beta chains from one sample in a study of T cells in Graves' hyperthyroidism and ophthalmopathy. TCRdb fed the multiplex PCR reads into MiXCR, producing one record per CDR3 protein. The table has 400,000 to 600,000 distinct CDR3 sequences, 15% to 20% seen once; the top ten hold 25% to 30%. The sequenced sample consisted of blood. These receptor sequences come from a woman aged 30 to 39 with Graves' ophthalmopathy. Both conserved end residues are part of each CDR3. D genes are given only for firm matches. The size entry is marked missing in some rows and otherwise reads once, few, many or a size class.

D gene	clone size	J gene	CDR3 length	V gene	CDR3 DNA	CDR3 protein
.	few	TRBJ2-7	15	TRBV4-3	TGCGCCAGCAGCCTTACACCGGGACACTTCTACGAGCAGTACTTC	CASSLTPGHFYEQYF
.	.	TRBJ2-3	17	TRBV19	TGTGCCAGCAGTATAAGGGTCCTGGCGGGATCTCCAGATACGCAGTATTTT	CASSIRVLAGSPDTQYF
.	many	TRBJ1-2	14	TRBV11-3	TGTGCCAGCAGCTTAACGACAGATTACTATGGCTACACCTTC	CASSLTTDYYGYTF
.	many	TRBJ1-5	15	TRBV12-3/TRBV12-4	TGTGCCAGCAGCCCCACCGGAGGGAAACGGCAGCCCCAGCATTTT	CASSPTGGKRQPQHF
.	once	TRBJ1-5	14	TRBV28	TGTGCCAGCATTAGTTTCGGGCTTAATCGGCCCCAGCATTTT	CASISFGLNRPQHF
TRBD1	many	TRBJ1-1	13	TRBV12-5	TGTGCTAGTGGTTTCGGGACAGGGCTGCGAGCTTTCTTT	CASGFGTGLRAFF
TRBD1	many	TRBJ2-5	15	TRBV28	TGTGCCAGCAGTTCCCGACAGGGAGTTGGAGAGACCCAGTACTTC	CASSSRQGVGETQYF
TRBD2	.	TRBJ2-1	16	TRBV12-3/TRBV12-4	TGTGCCAGCACCCGAGGGAGCCTAGCGGGAGGGAGTGAGCAGTTCTTC	CASTRGSLAGGSEQFF
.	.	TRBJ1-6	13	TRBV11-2	TGTGCCAGCAGCCCGGGACTCGATTCACCCCTCCACTTT	CASSPGLDSPLHF
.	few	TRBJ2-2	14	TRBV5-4	TGTGCCAGCAGCTTTCATCAGGGCGACGGGGAGCTGTTTTTT	CASSFHQGDGELFF
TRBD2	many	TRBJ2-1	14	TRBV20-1	TGCAGTGCTAGAGATAGATCTAGCGGGAATGAGCAGTTCTTC	CSARDRSSGNEQFF
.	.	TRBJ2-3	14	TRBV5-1	TGCGCCAGCAGCCTATCACAGGACTCGCATACGCAGTATTTT	CASSLSQDSHTQYF
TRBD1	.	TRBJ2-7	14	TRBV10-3	TGTGCCATCAGTCCCGGGACAGGGATCTACGAGCAGTACTTC	CAISPGTGIYEQYF
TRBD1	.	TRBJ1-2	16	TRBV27	TGTGCCAGCAGTTCGCTCACAGGGGGCGGAGGCTATGGCTACACCTTC	CASSSLTGGGGYGYTF
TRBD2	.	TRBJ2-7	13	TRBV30	TGTGCCTGGAAGCTAGCGGGAGTTTACGAGCAGTACTTC	CAWKLAGVYEQYF
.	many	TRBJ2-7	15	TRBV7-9	TGTGCCAGCAGCTCGGGACGGGCCGCCGCCTACGAGCAGTACTTC	CASSSGRAAAYEQYF
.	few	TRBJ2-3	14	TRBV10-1	TGCGCCAGCAGTGAAGAGGGCTTGGCAGATACGCAGTATTTT	CASSEEGLADTQYF
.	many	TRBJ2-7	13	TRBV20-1	TGCAGTGCGAGGGAGGCCCCATGGTTCGAGCAGTACTTC	CSAREAPWFEQYF
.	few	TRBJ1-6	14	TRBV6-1	TGTGCCAGCAGTGAACCAAGGGACCTCCCCACCCTCCACTTT	CASSEPRDLPTLHF
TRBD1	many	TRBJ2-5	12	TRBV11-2	TGTGCCAGCAGCTTCACAGGGGCAGCCCAGTACTTC	CASSFTGAAQYF
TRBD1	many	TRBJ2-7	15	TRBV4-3	TGCGCCAGCAGCCGTGGGACAGGCCCCTCCTACGAGCAGTACTTC	CASSRGTGPSYEQYF
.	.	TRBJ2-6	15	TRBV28	TGTGCCAGCAGTTTGTTGTACTCTGGGGCCAACGTCCTGACTTTC	CASSLLYSGANVLTF
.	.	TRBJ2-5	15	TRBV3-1	TGTGCCAGCAGCCAAGAAGGGGGATCTCGGAGGACCCAGTACTTC	CASSQEGGSRRTQYF
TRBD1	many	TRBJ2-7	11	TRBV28	TGTGCCAGCAGCCACAGGGGCGAGCAGTACTTC	CASSHRGEQYF
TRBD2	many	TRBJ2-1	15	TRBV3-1	TGTGCCAGCAGCCAAGATGGACTAGCGGGCAATGAGCAGTTCTTC	CASSQDGLAGNEQFF
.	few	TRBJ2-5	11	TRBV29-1	TGCAGCGTTAACAAGGCAGAGACCCAGTACTTC	CSVNKAETQYF
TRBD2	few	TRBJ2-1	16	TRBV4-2	TGTGCCAGCAGCCAACCTGGGACTAGCGGGAGAAATGAGCAGTTCTTC	CASSQPGTSGRNEQFF
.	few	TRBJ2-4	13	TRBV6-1	TGTGCCAGCACCCCCAGCGGTGGAAACATTCAGTACTTC	CASTPSGGNIQYF
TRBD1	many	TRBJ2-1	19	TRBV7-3	TGTGCCAGCAGCTCGAAGGGACAGGGGAGAGGGAAGTTTATCGATGAGCAGTTCTTC	CASSSKGQGRGKFIDEQFF
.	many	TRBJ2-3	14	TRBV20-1	TGCAGTGCCAGAGATCCGGGGGGCTCAGATACGCAGTATTTT	CSARDPGGSDTQYF
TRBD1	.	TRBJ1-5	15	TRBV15	TGTGCCACCAGCAGACCGACAGGGGCGGATCAGCCCCAGCATTTT	CATSRPTGADQPQHF
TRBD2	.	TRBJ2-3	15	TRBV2	TGTGCCAGCAGGGCGGGACTAGCGGGTCAAGATACGCAGTATTTT	CASRAGLAGQDTQYF
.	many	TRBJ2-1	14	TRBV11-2	TGTGCCAGCAGCTTAATCCAGGGTATCGATGAGCAGTTCTTC	CASSLIQGIDEQFF
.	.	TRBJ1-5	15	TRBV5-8	TGTGCCAGCAGCTCAGGCCAGGTTGACAATCAGCCCCAGCATTTT	CASSSGQVDNQPQHF
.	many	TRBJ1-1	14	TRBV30	TGTGCCTGGAGTTTGAGTCAGGGGAACACTGAAGCTTTCTTT	CAWSLSQGNTEAFF
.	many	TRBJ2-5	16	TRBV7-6	TGTGCCAGCAGCTTAGCAACGGGACAACTTGGGGAGACCCAGTACTTC	CASSLATGQLGETQYF
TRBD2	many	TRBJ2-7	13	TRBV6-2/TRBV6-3	TGTGCCAGCATTGAACCGGGACTACGGGAGCAGTACTTC	CASIEPGLREQYF
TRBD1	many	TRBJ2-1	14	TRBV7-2	TGTGCCAGCAGCTTACGGACAGGGTGGCATGAGCAGTTCTTC	CASSLRTGWHEQFF
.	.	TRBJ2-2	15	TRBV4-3	TGCGCCAGCAGCCAAGACGGGGATTACACCGGGGAGCTGTTTTTT	CASSQDGDYTGELFF
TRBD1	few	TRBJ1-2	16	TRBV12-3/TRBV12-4	TGTGCCAGCAGTCCCGAGACCGGGACAGGGAACTATGGCTACACCTTC	CASSPETGTGNYGYTF
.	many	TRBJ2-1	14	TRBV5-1	TGCGCCAGCGCTAGCGCCTTATTGGACAATGAGCAGTTCTTC	CASASALLDNEQFF
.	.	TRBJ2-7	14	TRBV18	TGTGCCAGCACCACAGGTGAAAGCTCCTACGAGCAGTACTTC	CASTTGESSYEQYF
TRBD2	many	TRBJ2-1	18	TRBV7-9	TGTGCCAGCAGCCCCGGGACTAGCGGGGGGAGCTCCTACAATGAGCAGTTCTTC	CASSPGTSGGSSYNEQFF
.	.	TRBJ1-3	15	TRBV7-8	TGTGCCAGCAGCGGCGGATCAGGGTCGGGAAACACCATATATTTT	CASSGGSGSGNTIYF
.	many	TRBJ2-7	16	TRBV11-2	TGTGCCAGCAGCCCGCTATCCGGGACCGGCTTCTACGAGCAGTACTTC	CASSPLSGTGFYEQYF
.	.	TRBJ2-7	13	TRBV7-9	TGTGCCAGCAGCTCGGAGGGCCCCTACGAGCAGTACTTC	CASSSEGPYEQYF
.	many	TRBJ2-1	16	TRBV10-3	TGTGCCATCAGTGAGCCGGCGCGGAGGACTTACAATGAGCAGTTCTTC	CAISEPARRTYNEQFF
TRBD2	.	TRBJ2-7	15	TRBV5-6	TGTGCCAGCAGCACAATTCTAGCGGGAACCTACGAGCAGTACTTC	CASSTILAGTYEQYF
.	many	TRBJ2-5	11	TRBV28	TGTGCCAGCAGTTCCCAGATAACCCAGTACTTC	CASSSQITQYF
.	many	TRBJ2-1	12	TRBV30	TGTCTGGGTTTCGGCTCCTACAATGAGCAGTTCTTC	CLGFGSYNEQFF
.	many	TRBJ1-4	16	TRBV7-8	TGTGCCAGCAGCTTAGGAGGGGTGGCAACTAATGAAAAACTGTTTTTT	CASSLGGVATNEKLFF
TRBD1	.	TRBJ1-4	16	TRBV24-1	TGTGCCACCAGTGATTCAACAGGGGCAACTAATGAAAAACTGTTTTTT	CATSDSTGATNEKLFF
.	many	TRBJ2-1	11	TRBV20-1	TGCAGTGCTCCAAACTACAATGAGCAGTTCTTC	CSAPNYNEQFF
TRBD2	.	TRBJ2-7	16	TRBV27	TGTGCCAGCAGTGAGGCTAGCGGGAGCGCCTCCTACGAGCAGTACTTC	CASSEASGSASYEQYF
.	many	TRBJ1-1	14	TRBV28	TGTGCCAGCAGTTGGGGCGGGCCTTGGGATGTAGCTTTCTTT	CASSWGGPWDVAFF